The TCR beta chain under discussion was sequenced for a study of patients and donors after allogeneic stem cell transplantation. This clonotype has just a few counts. MiXCR was run by TCRdb on the RT-PCR reads, yielding one entry per CDR3 protein. The table shows roughly 230,000 distinct CDR3 sequences, with 13% to 15% occurring only once. Deletions cut 3 bases from V and 10 bases from J, with 25 bases between. The CDR3 extends over 15 amino acids. In germline, CDR1 is DFQATT, CDR2 SNEGSKA (reference sequence). The sequencing input was blood, either unsorted or a sorted T cell fraction (not recorded which). This chain joins TRBV20-1 and TRBJ2-7; D might be TRBD1 (5 bases). The receptor was isolated from a human donor who was either an allogeneic HSCT recipient or a stem cell or donor lymphocyte infusion donor (not recorded which). It is not recorded whose cells these are; they may come from a transplant donor. The CDR3 here is CSASSHPISGSEQYF. CDR3 nucleotides: TGCAGTGCTAGCTCCCATCCCATATCAGGGTCCGAACAGTACTTC.